The count of the clone carrying this T cell receptor (beta chain) is one. Its target is unknown. TCRdb keeps only in-frame clones here, not all; method: immunoSEQ multiplex PCR. The data contain some 16,000 clones, around 72% of them singletons. V dropped 0 bases and J dropped 4 bases, with 16 bases sitting between them. Germline V gene lookup returns CDR1 SGHDN and CDR2 FVKESK. The CDR3 is made up of 16 amino acids. These data come from a study of CXCR4 blockade with PD-1 therapy in pancreatic cancer. Study-level points and caveats: Frequent tumor clones were encoded by many distinct rearrangements, suggesting shared antigens. Intratumoral clonality (mean around 0.13) exceeded healthy blood (more than 0.045) but did not track survival. Antigen-specificity overlap of convergent dominant clones remained unconfirmed.

This chain connects TRBV14 to TRBJ2-7; no definite D call. The TCR was taken from a human donor with pancreatic ductal adenocarcinoma. Source material: tumor tissue. The CDR3 coding sequence is TGTGCCAGCAGCCAAGATTTCCGTCTCACCGATTACGAGCAGTACTTC. It specifies CASSQDFRLTDYEQYF.